A single sample gave rise to the 28 T cell receptor beta chains below, sequenced in a study of cytotoxic CD8 clonotypes in ibrutinib-treated CLL. Libraries were prepared by immunoSEQ multiplex PCR; TCRdb keeps only in-frame clonotypes and omits some of them. The sample contains approximately 70,000 clones, around 80% of which appear only once. Specimen: PBMCs, collected at disease progression, from a patient treated with ibrutinib. The receptors originated from a human donor with chronic lymphocytic leukemia.

A single count supports this clone. The chain has TRBV7-9 and TRBJ2-7; D may be TRBD2 (5 bases). Germline V gene data show CDR1 as SEHNR and CDR2 as FQNEAQ (reference sequence). Trimming removed 5 bases from V and 0 bases from J, with 17 bases in between. The CDR3 is 16 residues long. The CDR3 region is CASSPPRDRASYEQYF. CDR3 coding DNA: TGTGCCAGCAGCCCCCCCCGGGATCGGGCCTCCTACGAGCAGTACTTC.

The chain is built from TRBV6-5 and TRBJ1-2; D is unclear. The CDR3 length is 13 residues. CDR1 and CDR2 from the germline V gene are MNHEY and SVGAGI. V lost 3 bases to trimming and J lost 4 bases, with 9 bases between them. This CDR3 reads CASSYPGGYGYTF. CDR3 DNA sequence: TGTGCCAGCAGTTATCCAGGTGGCTATGGCTACACCTTC.

This clone came up a few times. The chain recombines TRBV30 with TRBJ1-1; D uncertain. V was trimmed by 5 bases and J by 3 bases, leaving 13 bases between them. This CDR3 is 13 amino acids long. Germline V gene data show CDR1 as GTSNPN and CDR2 as SVGIG (reference sequence). CDR3 amino acids: CAWAISEDTEAFF. The CDR3 nucleotides are TGTGCCTGGGCCATATCCGAGGACACTGAAGCTTTCTTT.

The chain employs TRBV5-1 and TRBJ1-2; D gene ambiguous. The germline gives CDR1 SGHRS, CDR2 YFSETQ. This CDR3 has 14 residues. The germline V and J ends were trimmed by 0 bases and 4 bases, with 10 bases remaining between them. As DNA, the CDR3 is TGCGCCAGCAGCTTGGGTACAGCAAGCTATGGCTACACCTTC. Protein product: CASSLGTASYGYTF. Variable domain in full (rest from reference TRBV5-1 and TRBJ1-2): KAGVTQTPRYLIKTRGQQVTLSCSPISGHRSVSWYQQTPGQGLQFLFEYFSETQRNKGNFPGRFSGRQFSNSRSEMNVSTLELGDSALYLCASSLGTASYGYTFGSGTRLTVV.

V gene TRBV5-1 combines with J gene TRBJ2-3, with D perhaps TRBD2 (5 bases). CDR3 length equals 17 residues. Germline V gene data show CDR1 as SGHRS and CDR2 as YFSETQ. Trimming removed 4 bases from V and 7 bases from J, with 25 bases in between. CDR3 amino acids: CASSQYQSLSSIHTQYF. CDR3 sequence (DNA): TGCGCCAGCAGCCAATACCAAAGCTTGTCTAGCATCCATACGCAGTATTTT.

The genes are TRBV5-4 and TRBJ2-5, with D perhaps TRBD2 (5 bases). Germline V CDR1 and CDR2: SGHNT, YYREEE (reference sequence). V gave up 4 bases and J gave up 0 bases, with 13 bases separating them. This CDR3 has 15 amino acids. The CDR3 region has the DNA TGTGCCAGCAGCCGAAACGGGGTTAACCAAGAGACCCAGTACTTC. Translation gives CASSRNGVNQETQYF.

The genes are TRBV4-2 and TRBJ2-2; 10 bases are shared with TRBD2. Germline assignment: CDR1 LGHNA and CDR2 YNFKEQ. CDR3 length: 15 residues. J was trimmed by 6 bases and V by 4 bases; bases with no gene match: 5. CDR3 residues: CASSPSGRYSGELFF. CDR3 bases: TGTGCCAGCAGCCCTAGCGGGAGATATTCCGGGGAGCTGTTTTTT.

The J gene is TRBJ2-1, the V gene TRBV5-1, with D possibly TRBD1 on 5 matching bases. The germline CDR1 and CDR2 sequences are SGHRS and YFSETQ. The V gene lost 4 bases and the J gene lost 9 bases, with 20 bases spanning the gap. This CDR3 spans 15 amino acids. The DNA of the CDR3 is TGCGCCAGCAGCCCCCAAGCGACAGCAACGAGTGAGCAGTTCTTC. It translates to CASSPQATATSEQFF. The complete variable domain, with remaining parts taken from reference TRBV5-1 and TRBJ2-1, reads KAGVTQTPRYLIKTRGQQVTLSCSPISGHRSVSWYQQTPGQGLQFLFEYFSETQRNKGNFPGRFSGRQFSNSRSEMNVSTLELGDSALYLCASSPQATATSEQFFGPGTRLTVL.

The rearrangement joins TRBV4-1 to TRBJ2-3; D possibly corresponds to TRBD2 (5 bases). The CDR3 extends over 14 amino acids. Germline CDR1 is MGHRA and CDR2 is YSYEKL. V lost 1 base, J lost 2 bases, and 7 bases lay in between. CDR3 protein: CASSQVGLTDTQYF. The DNA for the CDR3 is TGCGCCAGCAGCCAAGTAGGACTCACAGATACGCAGTATTTT.

As concerns this clone: This CDR3 is also generated by other DNA sequences in the sample. The chain joins TRBV5-1 to TRBJ2-7, with TRBD1 matching 7 bases. V lost 2 bases and J lost 2; bases outside the gene matches: 4. The CDR3 consists of 14 residues. From germline, CDR1 is SGHRS and CDR2 YFSETQ. CDR3 residues: CASSFRQGPYEQYF. The CDR3 DNA follows: TGCGCCAGCAGCTTCCGACAGGGACCCTACGAGCAGTACTTC.

The chain couples TRBV7-6 to TRBJ1-3, with D possibly matching TRBD1 (5 bases). CDR1 is SGHVS and CDR2 is FNYEAQ in the germline V gene. Trimming shortened V by 5 bases and J by 0 bases, and 14 bases separated the two germline ends. This CDR3 spans 16 amino acids. Here the CDR3 reads CASSPWGPFSGNTIYF. CDR3 coding DNA: TGTGCCAGCAGCCCCTGGGGACCTTTCTCTGGAAACACCATATATTTT. The whole variable domain, remainder taken from reference TRBV7-6 and TRBJ1-3, is GAGVSQSPRYKVTKRGQDVALRCDPISGHVSLYWYRQALGQGPEFLTYFNYEAQQDKSGLPNDRFSAERPEGSISTLTIQRTEQRDSAMYRCASSPWGPFSGNTIYFGEGSWLTVV.

This rearrangement joins TRBV7-3 to TRBJ2-5; D is ambiguous. The CDR3 contains 13 residues. The germline gives CDR1 SGHTA, CDR2 FQGTGA. V dropped 5 bases and J dropped 0 bases, with 7 bases sitting between them. The CDR3 DNA reads TGTGCCAGCAGCCCCCCGTACCAAGAGACCCAGTACTTC. Residues: CASSPPYQETQYF. The full variable domain, completed using reference TRBV7-3 and TRBJ2-5, is GAGVSQTPSNKVTEKGKYVELRCDPISGHTALYWYRQSLGQGPEFLIYFQGTGAADDSGLPNDRFFAVRPEGSVSTLKIQRTERGDSAVYLCASSPPYQETQYFGPGTRLLVL.

V and J are TRBV5-6 and TRBJ1-1, with TRBD1 as a possible D gene (5 bases). The CDR3 is 13 amino acids. The germline V gene encodes CDR1 SGHDT and CDR2 YYEEEE. Trimming took 5 bases from V and 7 from J, leaving 15 bases between them. For the CDR3, the DNA is TGTGCCAGCAGTAGGCAACAGGAGATTGAAGCTTTCTTT. This sequence encodes CASSRQQEIEAFF.

In this sample, this clone turned up once. The chain combines TRBV6-5 with TRBJ1-6; D gene uncertain. The germline V and J ends were trimmed by 2 bases and 12 bases, with 11 bases remaining between them. CDR1 and CDR2 (germline): MNHEY, SVGAGI. The CDR3 runs 13 residues. The CDR3 region is CASSYAGKQPLHF. CDR3 nucleotides: TGTGCCAGCAGTTACGCGGGCAAACAACCCCTCCACTTT.

The gene calls are TRBV19 and TRBJ1-5; 8 bases align to TRBD1. Trimming removed 1 base from V and 3 bases from J; junction bases left unmatched: 2. CDR3 size: 15 residues. Germline V lookup: CDR1 LNHDA, CDR2 SQIVND (reference sequence). The DNA of the CDR3 is TGTGCCAGTAGTATAGCCAGGGGGCTCAATCAGCCCCAGCATTTT. Translated: CASSIARGLNQPQHF.

J is TRBJ2-7 and V is TRBV10-2, with D hard to call. The CDR3 is made up of 13 amino acids. V shed 2 bases and J shed 7 bases, with 12 bases lying between them. Germline CDR1 WSHSY, CDR2 SAAADI. In nucleotides, the CDR3 is TGCGCCAGCAGTGAGGCTATACTACGGGAGCAGTACTTC. The encoded protein is CASSEAILREQYF.

The count of this clone is one. The chain couples TRBV28 to TRBJ1-2; 9 bases match TRBD1. Germline lookup yields CDR1 MDHEN and CDR2 SYDVKM. The length of the CDR3 is 18 residues. V trimming: 3 bases; J trimming: 4 bases; junction bases outside the gene matches: 15. DNA of the CDR3: TGTGCCAGCAGTTTTTATATCCCGAAGACAGGGGGGGTCTATGGCTACACCTTC. The encoded protein is CASSFYIPKTGGVYGYTF.

The genes are TRBV5-1 and TRBJ1-2; D is uncertain. V lost 0 bases and J lost 6, with 6 bases in between. The CDR3 runs to 12 residues. Germline V gives CDR1 SGHRS, CDR2 YFSETQ. CDR3 nucleotides: TGCGCCAGCAGCTTGGGGGGAGATGGCTACACCTTC. Its protein product is CASSLGGDGYTF.

The chain is built from TRBV7-2 and TRBJ2-1, with D possibly called TRBD1 or TRBD2 (6 bases each). The CDR3 covers 15 residues. Per the germline V gene, CDR1 is SGHTA and CDR2 is FQGNSA. V lost 8 bases to trimming and J lost 0 bases, with 14 bases between them. For the CDR3, the DNA is TGTGCCAGCGGGGGGCAGTCGAGCTCCTACAATGAGCAGTTCTTC. Translating gives CASGGQSSSYNEQFF. The full variable domain, with the rest looked up from reference TRBV7-2 and TRBJ2-1, is GAGVSQSPSNKVTEKGKDVELRCDPISGHTALYWYRQSLGQGLEFLIYFQGNSAPDKSGLPSDRFSAERTGGSVSTLTIQRTQQEDSAVYLCASGGQSSSYNEQFFGPGTRLTVL.

The gene calls are TRBV5-1 and TRBJ2-5, with D possibly being TRBD2 (5 bases). CDR3 length equals 14 residues. Germline V gives CDR1 SGHRS, CDR2 YFSETQ. Trimming took off 1 base at V and 2 bases at J, with 9 bases between the two ends. The CDR3 region is CASSLLGEQETQYF. The CDR3 coding sequence is TGCGCCAGCAGCTTGCTTGGGGAGCAAGAGACCCAGTACTTC.

This chain links TRBV20-1 with TRBJ2-3; D uncertain. This CDR3 comprises 11 residues. Germline V gene lookup returns CDR1 DFQATT and CDR2 SNEGSKA (reference sequence). V lost 4 bases and J lost 6, with 8 bases in between. This CDR3 reads CSATRLDTQYF. CDR3 nucleotides: TGCAGTGCTACGAGGTTGGATACGCAGTATTTT.

The V call is TRBV5-6, the J call TRBJ2-3, with D perhaps TRBD2 (6 bases). The germline V gene encodes CDR1 SGHDT and CDR2 YYEEEE. The CDR3 covers 13 residues. Trimming cost V 4 bases and J 3 bases, with 9 bases left between them. The CDR3 protein is CASSPLATDTQYF. The CDR3 coding sequence is TGTGCCAGCAGCCCCCTAGCGACAGATACGCAGTATTTT.

The CDR3 nucleotides read TGTGCCAGCGCTCGTACCTTAGGGGAGACCCAGTACTTC. This gives the protein CASARTLGETQYF. The chain carries TRBV6-4 and TRBJ2-5, with no clear D. Trimming took off 8 bases at V and 5 bases at J, with 15 bases between the two ends. Germline values: CDR1 MRHNA, CDR2 SNTAGT. The CDR3 is 13 amino acids.

This sequence joins TRBV6-5 and TRBJ2-2, with TRBD1 as a possible D gene (6 bases). The CDR3 extends over 14 amino acids. Germline values: CDR1 MNHEY, CDR2 SVGAGI. V lost 7 bases, J lost 2 bases, and 11 bases lay in between. The CDR3 bases are TGTGCCAGCACCGACGGGACAAACACCGGGGAGCTGTTTTTT. Encoded protein: CASTDGTNTGELFF.

A note on this clone: The identical CDR3 is also encoded by other nucleotide sequences in the sample. V gene TRBV7-2 combines with J gene TRBJ2-1; D might be TRBD1 or TRBD2, each matching 5 bases. V was pared by 0 bases and J by 2 bases, with 5 bases between. CDR3 size: 14 residues. Germline CDR1 reads SGHTA; CDR2 reads FQGNSA. The CDR3 DNA reads TGTGCCAGCAGCTTAGCGGGACCCTACAATGAGCAGTTCTTC. This translates into CASSLAGPYNEQFF.

The rearrangement links TRBV11-2 to TRBJ1-4; D is possibly TRBD1 (5 bases). The V gene's germline CDR1 is SGHAT and CDR2 FQNNGV. Trimming cost V 1 base and J 3 bases, with 18 bases left between them. This CDR3 spans 18 amino acids. The CDR3 loop is CASSLGWLGGAANEKLFF. CDR3 nucleotide sequence: TGTGCCAGCAGCTTAGGTTGGCTCGGTGGGGCGGCTAATGAAAAACTGTTTTTT.

The chain's CDR3 is CASSLEFQGASEQYF. CDR3 in DNA: TGCGCCAGCAGCTTGGAGTTTCAGGGGGCAAGTGAGCAGTACTTC. This sequence joins TRBV5-1 and TRBJ2-7, with TRBD1 identical over 8 bases. Trimming cost V 0 bases and J 7 bases; bases outside gene matches: 9. In germline, CDR1 is SGHRS, CDR2 YFSETQ. The CDR3 is 15 residues long. The full variable domain, with the rest looked up from reference TRBV5-1 and TRBJ2-7, is KAGVTQTPRYLIKTRGQQVTLSCSPISGHRSVSWYQQTPGQGLQFLFEYFSETQRNKGNFPGRFSGRQFSNSRSEMNVSTLELGDSALYLCASSLEFQGASEQYFGPGTRLTVT.

In its sample, this clone was seen once. CDR3: CASSRTPTNEKLFF. For the CDR3, the DNA is TGCGCCAGCAGCCGAACACCAACTAATGAAAAACTGTTTTTT. V gene TRBV5-1 combines with J gene TRBJ1-4; D is unclear. Between the trimmed V and J ends, which lost 4 bases and 0 bases, there was a span of 7 bases. The CDR3 is made up of 14 amino acids. Germline-derived CDR1 and CDR2 are SGHRS and YFSETQ.